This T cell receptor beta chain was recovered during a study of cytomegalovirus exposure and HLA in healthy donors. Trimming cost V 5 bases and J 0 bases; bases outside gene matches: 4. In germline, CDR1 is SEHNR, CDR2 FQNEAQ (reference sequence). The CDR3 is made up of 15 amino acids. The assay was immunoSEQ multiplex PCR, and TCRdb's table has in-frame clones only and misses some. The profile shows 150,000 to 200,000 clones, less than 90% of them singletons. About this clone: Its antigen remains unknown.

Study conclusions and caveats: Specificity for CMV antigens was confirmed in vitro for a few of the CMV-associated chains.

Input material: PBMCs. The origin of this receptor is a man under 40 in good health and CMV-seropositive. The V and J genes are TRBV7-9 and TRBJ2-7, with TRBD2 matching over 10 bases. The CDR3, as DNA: TGTGCCAGCAGCCCTAGCGGGGGCGCCTCCTACGAGCAGTACTTC. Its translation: CASSPSGGASYEQYF.